This TCR beta chain was retrieved from a study of T cell repertoires in cytomegalovirus infection. As for the study in general: Recently identified HLA-C-restricted and well-studied HLA-B-restricted CMV epitopes were used. Findings and limits, study-wide: Predominance within the ex vivo response was attributable to HLA-C-restricted CMV-specific TCR beta clonotypes.

One entry per CDR3 protein, called by TCRdb with MiXCR from the reads. The repertoire has 340,000 or so distinct CDR3 sequences, 20% to 25% of them found once; the top ten carry roughly 14%. CDR1 SGHTA and CDR2 FQGNSA come from the germline V gene. The CDR3 runs to 15 residues. V lost 5 bases to trimming and J lost 4 bases, with 17 bases between them. The sample holds many counts of this clonotype. Its target is unknown. This clonotype originated in a human donor in good health (CMV status not recorded). Some clones in this sample may be carry-over from other donors' samples. The genes are TRBV7-2 and TRBJ1-1, with D perhaps matching TRBD1 (5 bases). The sample in question was cultured PBMCs, obtained from culture after CMV antigen stimulation. The CDR3 DNA reads TGTGCCAGCAGCCCCTTCCAGGGACTTAGCACTGAAGCTTTCTTT. This sequence encodes CASSPFQGLSTEAFF.